The clone carrying this TCR beta chain was detected only a few times. Its antigen is still unknown. This sample is part of a study of cytomegalovirus exposure and HLA in healthy donors. Study results and caveats: Cytomegalovirus-associated TCR beta chains were listed, numbering roughly 150. Earlier findings revealed that most TCR beta V segments proved productive either about 87% or about 30% of the time.

Though probably carrying unrecorded immune exposures, donors were nominally healthy at sampling. A multiplex PCR was run with 60 Vbeta primers and 13 Jbeta primers. As processed by the authors: Later reanalysis found roughly 80 million unique TCR beta chains, about 10 million of them shared. Generated by immunoSEQ multiplex PCR, the TCRdb table keeps only in-frame clones and is missing some. V and J calls plus clone size are reproduced from that table; the DNA served to infer D and trimming. The table has about 140,000 clones, roughly 76% seen once. The germline V gene has CDR1 SGHRS and CDR2 YFSETQ. The CDR3 contains 14 residues. V lost 4 bases and J lost 5, with 13 bases in between.

The rearrangement joins TRBV5-1 to TRBJ2-1; TRBD2 is a possible D gene (6 bases). This clonotype was obtained from a female donor in good health and CMV-seronegative. Source material: PBMCs. CDR3 protein: CASSPPGLHNEQFF. In DNA, the CDR3 is TGCGCCAGCAGCCCGCCGGGACTGCACAATGAGCAGTTCTTC. Complete variable domain (other parts from reference TRBV5-1 and TRBJ2-1): KAGVTQTPRYLIKTRGQQVTLSCSPISGHRSVSWYQQTPGQGLQFLFEYFSETQRNKGNFPGRFSGRQFSNSRSEMNVSTLELGDSALYLCASSPPGLHNEQFFGPGTRLTVL.